The 30 T cell receptor beta chains below all came from one sample that was sequenced in a study of blood T cells in healthy people across ages. Together with a sample-barcoded 5' primer, a J-beta primer mix was included in a second PCR lasting about 6 to 11 cycles. TCRdb ran MiXCR on the 5' RACE reads and lists one entry per CDR3 protein. This table holds roughly 800,000 distinct CDR3 sequences, 50% to 65% found once. Sequencing was done on a sample of blood. The receptors were gathered from an elderly man in good health.

The V and J genes are TRBV20-1 and TRBJ2-7; TRBD2 aligns across 9 bases. V lost 2 bases, J lost 1 base, and 9 bases stayed unmatched. The CDR3 runs 16 residues. CDR1 and CDR2 from the germline V gene are DFQATT and SNEGSKA (reference sequence). Here the CDR3 DNA reads TGCAGTGCTAGAACGCGCGGGAGGGCCCGGTCCTACGAGCAGTACTTC. Protein: CSARTRGRARSYEQYF.

The chain carries TRBV18 and TRBJ1-6; D not certain. The CDR3 is made up of 13 amino acids. Deletions cut 2 bases from V and 11 bases from J, with 10 bases between. Germline V gene data show CDR1 as KGHSH and CDR2 as LQKENI. This CDR3 is CASSPSKGTPLHF. CDR3 nucleotides: TGTGCCAGCTCACCATCTAAGGGAACACCCCTCCACTTT.

This chain links TRBV7-9 with TRBJ2-1, with TRBD2 as a possible D gene (6 bases). This CDR3 is 14 amino acids long. Germline lookup yields CDR1 SEHNR and CDR2 FQNEAQ (reference sequence). V shed 5 bases and J shed 6 bases, with 14 bases lying between them. The CDR3 reads CASSDRGRINEQFF. The CDR3 DNA reads TGTGCCAGCAGCGATCGGGGGAGGATCAATGAGCAGTTCTTC.

The sample holds a few counts of this clonotype. The genes are TRBV7-2 and TRBJ2-4; either TRBD1 or TRBD2 may fit D (6 bases each). The CDR3 extends over 16 amino acids. The ends were cut back, 4 bases at V and 0 bases at J, with 13 bases in the middle. Germline lookup yields CDR1 SGHTA and CDR2 FQGNSA. CDR3 residues: CASSSPGGGAKNIQYF. CDR3 DNA: TGTGCCAGCAGCTCCCCCGGGGGCGGAGCCAAAAACATTCAGTACTTC.

The CDR3 DNA is TGTGCCAGCAGCGTAGCACAAGGGGGCGTATTGGACTATGGCTACACCTTC. It translates to CASSVAQGGVLDYGYTF. This chain links TRBV9 with TRBJ1-2; 7 nucleotides align to TRBD1. The CDR3 has 17 amino acids. V lost 0 bases, J lost 3 bases, and 11 bases stayed unmatched. Germline CDR1 SGDLS, CDR2 YYNGEE.

This chain uses TRBV9 with TRBJ2-1; TRBD1 matches at 8 bases. V was pared by 5 bases and J by 10 bases, with 8 bases of the junction left unmatched. This CDR3 is 13 amino acids long. Germline values: CDR1 SGDLS, CDR2 YYNGEE. CDR3 sequence: CASSLDRGREQFF. DNA of the CDR3: TGTGCCAGCAGTCTTGACAGGGGTCGGGAGCAGTTCTTC.

The chain combines TRBV27 with TRBJ1-2; 9 bases agree with TRBD1. J was trimmed by 4 bases and V by 7 bases; bases with no gene match: 7. This CDR3 comprises 14 residues. From germline, CDR1 is MNHEY and CDR2 SMNVEV (reference sequence). CDR3 sequence (DNA): TGTGCCAGCACCCTGGGACAGGGTATCTATGGCTACACCTTC. Translated, it gives CASTLGQGIYGYTF.

This clonotype was found a few times. This chain uses TRBV5-4 with TRBJ2-1; no firm D call. The CDR3 runs to 15 residues. Germline values: CDR1 SGHNT, CDR2 YYREEE (reference sequence). The germline V and J ends were trimmed by 6 bases and 0 bases, with 13 bases remaining between them. The CDR3 sequence: CASTSGRFSYNEQFF. CDR3 nucleotides: TGTGCCAGCACCTCTGGACGGTTCTCCTACAATGAGCAGTTCTTC.

This clonotype has a handful of counts. With a much larger clone just one base away, this may be a read error. The chain carries TRBV5-1 and TRBJ2-7; D is uncertain. Per germline, CDR1 SGHRS and CDR2 YFSETQ. This CDR3 spans 13 amino acids. With 4 bases removed from V and 3 bases from J, the gap between germline ends came to 11 bases. In DNA form, the CDR3 reads TGCGCCAGCAGCGTGGAAGGGTACTACGAGCAGTACTTC. Protein product: CASSVEGYYEQYF.

This clonotype occurred many times. The chain is built from TRBV9 and TRBJ2-5; D not certain. The CDR3 has 14 amino acids. Germline CDR1 and CDR2: SGDLS and YYNGEE. V lost 3 bases to trimming and J lost 5 bases, with 14 bases between them. The CDR3 nucleotides read TGTGCCAGCAGCGCCGCAGCGATTGGGGAGACCCAGTACTTC. It is translated as CASSAAAIGETQYF.

This clonotype was counted between two and nine times. The rearrangement links TRBV20-1 to TRBJ1-6; D remains ambiguous. The CDR3 covers 14 residues. CDR1 and CDR2 (germline): DFQATT, SNEGSKA (reference sequence). V lost 0 bases and J 6 bases, leaving 9 bases between the germline ends. As DNA, the CDR3 is TGCAGTGCTAGAGAAGGAGCCATTAATTCACCCCTCCACTTT. Residues: CSAREGAINSPLHF.

This clonotype appeared a single time. The chain combines TRBV4-2 with TRBJ1-6; weak D call: TRBD1 (6 bases). CDR3 length: 16 amino acids. V lost 0 bases to trimming and J lost 2 bases, with 8 bases between them. Germline V gene data show CDR1 as LGHNA and CDR2 as YNFKEQ. As DNA, the CDR3 is TGTGCCAGCAGCCAAGAAGGACAGACCTATAATTCACCCCTCCACTTT. It specifies CASSQEGQTYNSPLHF.

The chain is built from TRBV5-1 and TRBJ2-1; 16 bases agree with TRBD2. Germline CDR1 reads SGHRS; CDR2 reads YFSETQ. The CDR3 contains 17 residues. V lost 2 bases and J lost 9; bases outside the gene matches: 8. The CDR3 region is CASSFAGTSGRAGEQFF. Written as DNA, the CDR3 is TGCGCCAGCAGCTTTGCGGGGACTAGCGGGAGGGCTGGTGAGCAGTTCTTC.

In its sample, this clonotype was seen many times. The chain couples TRBV12-3 or TRBV12-4 to TRBJ1-1; 10 bases match TRBD1. This CDR3 is built from 15 residues. V gave up 5 bases and J gave up 1 base; unmatched junction bases: 4. The CDR3 sequence is CASSPGDRGNTEAFF. CDR3 bases: TGTGCCAGCAGTCCCGGGGACAGGGGGAACACTGAAGCTTTCTTT.

The V gene is TRBV20-1, the J gene TRBJ1-2; 9 bases fit TRBD1. The CDR3 is 15 residues long. The germline V gene encodes CDR1 DFQATT and CDR2 SNEGSKA (reference sequence). J was trimmed by 5 bases and V by 0 bases; bases with no gene match: 7. The CDR3 DNA sequence: TGCAGTGCTAGAGATTCAACAGGGGGCGGTTATGGCTACACCTTC. Translated: CSARDSTGGGYGYTF.

There are a few counts of this clonotype. This sequence joins TRBV4-2 and TRBJ2-1; 10 bases align to TRBD2. Germline loops: CDR1 LGHNA, CDR2 YNFKEQ. V shed 0 bases, J shed 9 bases, and the junction held 11 bases outside the gene matches. The CDR3 consists of 17 residues. The CDR3 DNA sequence: TGTGCCAGCAGCCAAGATCTCTTAGCGGGAGGTCGCGGTGAGCAGTTCTTC. Translated, it gives CASSQDLLAGGRGEQFF.

The gene calls are TRBV28 and TRBJ1-6, with D possibly being TRBD1 (6 bases). CDR1 and CDR2 from the germline V gene are MDHEN and SYDVKM. The V end was cut by 5 bases, the J end by 15 bases, with 11 bases between. CDR3 length equals 11 residues. CDR3 coding DNA: TGTGCCAGCAGTCTAACAGGGCACCTCCACTTT. As protein: CASSLTGHLHF.

The chain uses TRBV6-2 or TRBV6-3 and TRBJ2-7, with 12 nucleotides matching TRBD2. The CDR3 runs to 14 residues. CDR1 is MNHEY and CDR2 is SVGEGT in the germline V gene. V was pared by 7 bases and J by 4 bases, with 5 bases of the junction left unmatched. CDR3 bases: TGTGCCAGCAAGCGACTAGCGGGAGTTTACGAGCAGTACTTC. It is translated as CASKRLAGVYEQYF.

This clonotype showed up just a few times. The chain employs TRBV10-1 and TRBJ2-1; 10 bases fit TRBD2. V shed 4 bases, J shed 5 bases, and the junction held 5 bases outside the gene matches. The CDR3 sequence is 15 residues long. Germline CDR1 and CDR2: WNHNN and SYGVQD (reference sequence). The CDR3 DNA follows: TGCGCCAGCAGTGTTGAGCGGGAGGGAAACAATGAGCAGTTCTTC. Its protein is CASSVEREGNNEQFF.

The J gene is TRBJ1-2, the V gene TRBV29-1; D gene uncertain. The CDR3 totals 15 residues. CDR1 and CDR2 (germline): SQVTM, ANQGSEA. The ends were cut back, 3 bases at V and 4 bases at J, with 18 bases in the middle. CDR3 in DNA: TGCAGCGTTGACCTCCGTGAATTAACCGGCTATGGCTACACCTTC. Amino acid sequence: CSVDLRELTGYGYTF.

This chain links TRBV15 with TRBJ2-3, with D perhaps TRBD2 (6 bases). The V gene lost 8 bases and the J gene lost 1 base, with 10 bases spanning the gap. This CDR3 is built from 13 residues. Germline assignment: CDR1 LNHNV and CDR2 YYDKDF (reference sequence). The CDR3 loop reads CATGGWGTDTQYF. DNA of the CDR3: TGTGCCACCGGAGGGTGGGGCACAGATACGCAGTATTTT.

The gene calls are TRBV6-6 and TRBJ2-1, with 11 positions matching TRBD2. This CDR3 has 14 residues. Germline loops: CDR1 MNHNY, CDR2 SVGAGI (reference sequence). Trimming at V came to 2 bases and at J to 7 bases, leaving 1 base not matched to a gene. CDR3 bases: TGTGCCAGCAGTTACAGGACTAGCGGGAATGAGCAGTTCTTC. Its protein is CASSYRTSGNEQFF.

The chain uses TRBV30 and TRBJ2-5, with D possibly TRBD2 on 5 matching bases. TRBJ2-7 explains the end of the DNA better; the J call may be wrong. This CDR3 has 12 amino acids. The germline V gene has CDR1 GTSNPN and CDR2 SVGIG (reference sequence). The CDR3 sequence is CAWLSGNNEQYF. The CDR3 DNA reads TGTGCCTGGTTGTCCGGGAACAACGAGCAGTACTTC.

V and J are TRBV3-1 and TRBJ2-5; 11 bases fit TRBD2. Germline CDR1 LGHDT, CDR2 YNNKEL (reference sequence). The CDR3 covers 19 residues. Losses at the gene ends were 3 bases for V and 4 bases for J; bases not matched to a gene: 16. The CDR3 here is CASSQRGGTSGVKVETQYF. The CDR3 coding sequence is TGTGCCAGCAGCCAGCGGGGAGGGACTAGCGGAGTAAAAGTAGAGACCCAGTACTTC.

This clonotype has just a few counts. The rearrangement links TRBV10-2 to TRBJ1-2; no clear D. Germline CDR1 is WSHSY and CDR2 is SAAADI. The CDR3 spans 13 residues. V lost 4 bases and J lost 1, with 7 bases in between. The CDR3 sequence: CASSGTVNYGYTF. CDR3 in DNA: TGCGCCAGCAGTGGGACGGTTAACTATGGCTACACCTTC.

The chain couples TRBV25-1 to TRBJ2-3, with 7 bases aligning to TRBD2. The length of the CDR3 is 14 residues. J lost 2 bases, V lost 6 bases, and 5 bases had no gene match. Germline V lookup: CDR1 MGHDK, CDR2 SYGVNS. CDR3 amino acids: CASSRGTNTDTQYF. In nucleotides, the CDR3 is TGTGCCAGCAGCCGCGGGACTAACACAGATACGCAGTATTTT.

V is TRBV19 and J is TRBJ2-1, with a possible D match to TRBD2 (6 bases). V lost 5 bases and J lost 4, with 9 bases in between. This CDR3 is built from 13 residues. Germline CDR1 is LNHDA and CDR2 is SQIVND (reference sequence). Here the CDR3 DNA reads TGTGCCAGTAGTCGTGGGGGGTACAATGAGCAGTTCTTC. Translating it yields CASSRGGYNEQFF. The full variable domain, its missing parts supplied by reference TRBV19 and TRBJ2-1, is DGGITQSPKYLFRKEGQNVTLSCEQNLNHDAMYWYRQDPGQGLRLIYYSQIVNDFQKGDIAEGYSVSREKKESFPLTVTSAQKNPTAFYLCASSRGGYNEQFFGPGTRLTVL.

J is TRBJ2-7 and V is TRBV29-1, with D perhaps TRBD1 or TRBD2 (5 bases each). The CDR3 runs to 13 residues. Germline values: CDR1 SQVTM, CDR2 ANQGSEA. Trimming pared 5 bases from V and 7 bases from J, leaving 18 bases between. CDR3 region: CSVSWTAQGEQYF. DNA for the CDR3: TGCAGCGTTAGCTGGACTGCCCAGGGAGAGCAGTACTTC.

The gene calls are TRBV3-1 and TRBJ1-2; D remains ambiguous. Trimming stripped 4 bases from V and 4 bases from J, with 7 bases between. The germline V gene has CDR1 LGHDT and CDR2 YNNKEL (reference sequence). The length of the CDR3 is 12 residues. The CDR3 DNA reads TGTGCCAGCAGCCGCCAGAGCTATGGCTACACCTTC. Translated, it gives CASSRQSYGYTF. The complete variable domain, with remaining parts taken from reference TRBV3-1 and TRBJ1-2, reads DTAVSQTPKYLVTQMGNDKSIKCEQNLGHDTMYWYKQDSKKFLKIMFSYNNKELIINETVPNRFSPKSPDKAHLNLHINSLELGDSAVYFCASSRQSYGYTFGSGTRLTVV.

The V gene is TRBV29-1, the J gene TRBJ1-2; D ambiguous. The CDR3 is made up of 12 amino acids. Germline V gene sequence: CDR1 SQVTM, CDR2 ANQGSEA. The V and J ends lost 3 bases and 7 bases respectively, with 12 bases between them. CDR3: CSVETLRSGYTF. CDR3 DNA: TGCAGCGTTGAGACTCTCAGAAGTGGCTACACCTTC.